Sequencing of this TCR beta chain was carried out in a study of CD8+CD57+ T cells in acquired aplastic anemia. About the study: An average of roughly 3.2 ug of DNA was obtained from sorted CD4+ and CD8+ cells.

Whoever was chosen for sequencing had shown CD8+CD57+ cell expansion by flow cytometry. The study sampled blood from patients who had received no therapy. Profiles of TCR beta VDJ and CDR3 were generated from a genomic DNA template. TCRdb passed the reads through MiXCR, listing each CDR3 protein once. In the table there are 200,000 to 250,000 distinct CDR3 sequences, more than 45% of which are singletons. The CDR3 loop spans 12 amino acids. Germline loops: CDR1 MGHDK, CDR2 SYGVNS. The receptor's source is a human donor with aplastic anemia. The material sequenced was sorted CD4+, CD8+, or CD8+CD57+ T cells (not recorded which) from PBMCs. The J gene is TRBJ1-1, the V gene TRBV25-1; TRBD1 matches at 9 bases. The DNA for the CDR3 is TGTGCTAGGGGGACAGGGCATACTGAAGCTTTCTTT. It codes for CARGTGHTEAFF.